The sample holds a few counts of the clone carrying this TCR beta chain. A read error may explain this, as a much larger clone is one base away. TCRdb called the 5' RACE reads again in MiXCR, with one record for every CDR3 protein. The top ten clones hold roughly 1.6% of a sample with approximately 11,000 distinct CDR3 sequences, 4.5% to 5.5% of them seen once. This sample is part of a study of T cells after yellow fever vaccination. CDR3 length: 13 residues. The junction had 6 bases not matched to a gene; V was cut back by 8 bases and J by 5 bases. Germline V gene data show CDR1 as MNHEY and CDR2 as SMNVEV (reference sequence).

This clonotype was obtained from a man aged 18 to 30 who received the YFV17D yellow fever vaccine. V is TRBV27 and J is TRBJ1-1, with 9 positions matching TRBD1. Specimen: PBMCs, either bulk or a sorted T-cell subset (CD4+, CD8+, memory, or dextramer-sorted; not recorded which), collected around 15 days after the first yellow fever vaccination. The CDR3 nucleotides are TGTGCCAGCCGGGGGACAGGGAATACTGAAGCTTTCTTT. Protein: CASRGTGNTEAFF.